Each of the 2 T cell receptor beta chains below was sequenced from the same sample in a study of cytotoxic CD8 clonotypes in ibrutinib-treated CLL. TCRdb's table, derived via immunoSEQ multiplex PCR, lists solely in-frame clones and lacks some. The repertoire has approximately 60,000 clones, around 52% of them found once; the top ten carry about 24%. Sequenced material: PBMCs, taken at disease progression, from a patient treated with ibrutinib. Receptors originate from a human donor with chronic lymphocytic leukemia.

The chain employs TRBV18 and TRBJ2-7, with TRBD1 matching 10 bases. The germline V gene encodes CDR1 KGHSH and CDR2 LQKENI. Germline trimming cut 8 bases from V and 5 bases from J; bases unmatched to any gene: 9. The CDR3 runs 14 residues. CDR3 loop: CASARQGAANEQYF. The CDR3 bases are TGTGCCAGCGCACGACAGGGGGCGGCTAACGAGCAGTACTTC.

CDR3 in amino acids: CASSLMGEETQYF. In nucleotides, the CDR3 is TGTGCCAGCAGTTTAATGGGAGAAGAGACCCAGTACTTC. V gene TRBV28 combines with J gene TRBJ2-5, with a tentative D call TRBD2 (5 bases). V was cut by 2 bases and J by 3 bases, with 7 bases left in between. This CDR3 spans 13 amino acids. From germline, CDR1 is MDHEN and CDR2 SYDVKM.